The 17 T cell receptor beta chains below come from one sample, sequenced in a study of glioma-infiltrating T cells after dendritic cell vaccination. This table comes from immunoSEQ multiplex PCR, and its TCRdb copy is limited to in-frame clones, with some not included. The table lists roughly 51,000 clones, 85% to 90% of them singletons. The material sequenced was blood, taken before dendritic cell vaccination. The receptor source for this set is a human donor with glioblastoma.

This chain uses TRBV19 with TRBJ2-2; no reliable D call. Per germline, CDR1 LNHDA and CDR2 SQIVND (reference sequence). The CDR3 is made up of 15 amino acids. V gave up 8 bases and J gave up 0 bases, with 13 bases separating them. CDR3 sequence: CASRWATANTGELFF. CDR3 in DNA: TGTGCCAGTCGTTGGGCGACGGCGAACACCGGGGAGCTGTTTTTT.

The rearrangement uses TRBV10-1 and TRBJ2-1, with TRBD1 matching 9 bases. CDR1 and CDR2 (germline): WNHNN, SYGVQD (reference sequence). The CDR3 contains 15 residues. V shed 3 bases, J shed 2 bases, and the junction held 2 bases outside the gene matches. CDR3 DNA: TGCGCCAGCAGTGAAACAGGGGGCACCTACAATGAGCAGTTCTTC. Translation: CASSETGGTYNEQFF.

This chain uses TRBV7-2 with TRBJ2-7; 8 bases map to TRBD1. The junction had 12 bases not matched to a gene; V was cut back by 4 bases and J by 4 bases. Germline CDR1 and CDR2: SGHTA and FQGNSA. CDR3 size: 16 residues. CDR3 protein: CASSSQAGTGTYEQYF. In DNA form, the CDR3 reads TGTGCCAGCAGCTCACAGGCCGGGACAGGCACTTACGAGCAGTACTTC.

The J gene is TRBJ1-1, the V gene TRBV5-4, with 7 bases lining up with TRBD1. Looked up from germline, CDR1 is SGHNT and CDR2 is YYREEE (reference sequence). CDR3 length: 14 residues. After removal of 3 bases from V and 3 bases from J, the junction contained 5 bases not matched to a gene. For the CDR3, the DNA is TGTGCCAGCAGCTCGGGACAGAGGGACACTGAAGCTTTCTTT. Amino acids: CASSSGQRDTEAFF.

The J gene is TRBJ1-1, the V gene TRBV30; the D gene is possibly TRBD1 (5 bases). V was shortened by 4 bases and J by 1 base, with 16 bases between the two germline ends. The CDR3 runs to 15 residues. From germline, CDR1 is GTSNPN and CDR2 SVGIG (reference sequence). The CDR3 coding sequence is TGTGCCTGGACCCCTATGGCCGGGGGGAACACTGAAGCTTTCTTT. As protein: CAWTPMAGGNTEAFF.

V usage is TRBV5-4 and J usage is TRBJ1-2; 9 nucleotides line up with TRBD1. The germline V gene encodes CDR1 SGHNT and CDR2 YYREEE (reference sequence). The CDR3 spans 15 residues. The J segment lost 2 bases and the V segment lost 3 bases, leaving 5 bases of the junction unmatched. CDR3 region: CASSSGQGSNYGYTF. Written as DNA, the CDR3 is TGTGCCAGCAGCTCGGGACAGGGATCCAACTATGGCTACACCTTC.

The chain carries TRBV9 and TRBJ2-5; 13 bases match TRBD2. The CDR3 has 16 amino acids. CDR1 SGDLS and CDR2 YYNGEE come from the germline V gene. Losses at the gene ends were 4 bases for V and 1 base for J; bases not matched to a gene: 4. The CDR3 sequence is CASSPGTSGIQETQYF. DNA for the CDR3: TGTGCCAGCAGCCCTGGGACTAGCGGGATCCAAGAGACCCAGTACTTC. The variable domain in full, completed from reference TRBV9 and TRBJ2-5, reads DSGVTQTPKHLITATGQRVTLRCSPRSGDLSVYWYQQSLDQGLQFLIQYYNGEERAKGNILERFSAQQFPDLHSELNLSSLELGDSALYFCASSPGTSGIQETQYFGPGTRLLVL.

The V call is TRBV5-1, the J call TRBJ2-2, with TRBD2 matching 12 bases. Germline trimming cut 0 bases from V and 7 bases from J; bases unmatched to any gene: 13. The CDR3 sequence is 19 residues long. CDR1 is SGHRS and CDR2 is YFSETQ in the germline V gene. The CDR3 protein is CASSLDPPLAGGPNGELFF. The CDR3 coding sequence is TGCGCCAGCAGCTTGGATCCCCCTCTAGCGGGGGGGCCAAACGGGGAGCTGTTTTTT.

The J gene is TRBJ2-7, the V gene TRBV5-1; 10 nucleotides align to TRBD1. The V gene's germline CDR1 is SGHRS and CDR2 YFSETQ. The CDR3 is 15 residues long. V lost 3 bases to trimming and J lost 5 bases; unmatched junction nucleotides: 8. The CDR3 DNA reads TGCGCCAGCAGCTCAACGGGACAGGGGCTTGACGAGCAGTACTTC. This encodes CASSSTGQGLDEQYF.

CDR3 nucleotides: TGCGCCAGCAGCTTGGGCTACGGGAGGAATGGGGAGACCCAGTACTTC. Translated: CASSLGYGRNGETQYF. This chain joins TRBV5-1 and TRBJ2-5; TRBD2 aligns across 7 bases. The CDR3 has 16 amino acids. The germline gives CDR1 SGHRS, CDR2 YFSETQ. Trimming removed 0 bases from V and 5 bases from J; junction bases left unmatched: 10.

This clone was found a few times. The chain joins TRBV5-4 to TRBJ2-4; D may be TRBD2 (5 bases). The germline V gene has CDR1 SGHNT and CDR2 YYREEE (reference sequence). Trimming pared 4 bases from V and 7 bases from J, leaving 15 bases between. The CDR3 is 14 residues long. The CDR3 loop is CASSPQGWENIQYF. CDR3 bases: TGTGCCAGCAGCCCACAAGGATGGGAGAACATTCAGTACTTC.

Comment on this clone: Germline is not matched at one junction end, which may reflect a read error. The V gene is TRBV11-1, the J gene TRBJ2-7; the D is unclear. The CDR3 has 15 residues. Germline V gene sequence: CDR1 SGHAT, CDR2 FQDESV (reference sequence). CDR3 residues: CASSLAGSLTYKQYF. The CDR3, as DNA: TGTGCCAGCAGCTTAGCGGGCAGCTTAACCTACAAGCAGTACTTC.

The J gene is TRBJ2-1, the V gene TRBV9; perhaps TRBD2 as D (6 bases). The CDR3 has 14 amino acids. Per germline, CDR1 SGDLS and CDR2 YYNGEE. V lost 3 bases to trimming and J lost 3 bases, with 10 bases between them. CDR3 in amino acids: CASSDPGLYNEQFF. The CDR3 coding sequence is TGTGCCAGCAGCGACCCGGGACTCTACAATGAGCAGTTCTTC.

The CDR3 region is CASRPEQGFQETQYF. In DNA, the CDR3 is TGTGCCAGTAGACCGGAACAGGGGTTCCAAGAGACCCAGTACTTC. This chain links TRBV19 with TRBJ2-5; 7 positions agree with TRBD1. Germline assignment: CDR1 LNHDA and CDR2 SQIVND (reference sequence). The CDR3 contains 15 residues. Trimming at V came to 6 bases and at J to 1 base, leaving 8 bases not matched to a gene.

By share, this clone counts as medium-sized. The chain uses TRBV2 and TRBJ1-1; possibly TRBD1 for D (6 bases). Germline V gene lookup returns CDR1 SNHLY and CDR2 FYNNEI. The CDR3 loop spans 14 amino acids. V was shortened by 2 bases and J by 6 bases, with 13 bases between the two germline ends. CDR3 nucleotide sequence: TGTGCCAGCAGTGAACGGCAGGGGTATGCTGAAGCTTTCTTT. Amino acid sequence: CASSERQGYAEAFF.

The chain recombines TRBV4-1 with TRBJ2-2; no reliable D call. Trimming removed 1 base from V and 5 bases from J, with 11 bases in between. The CDR3 totals 15 residues. The germline V gene encodes CDR1 MGHRA and CDR2 YSYEKL. The CDR3 coding sequence is TGCGCCAGCAGCCAAGTTGAACTGGTGACCGGGGAGCTGTTTTTT. Its protein is CASSQVELVTGELFF.

The genes are TRBV29-1 and TRBJ2-5; D is perhaps TRBD1 (5 bases). V was pared by 4 bases and J by 3 bases, with 12 bases between. Germline CDR1 and CDR2: SQVTM and ANQGSEA. The length of the CDR3 is 13 residues. The chain's CDR3 is CSVGSGPEETQYF. Written as DNA, the CDR3 is TGCAGCGTTGGTTCAGGGCCGGAAGAGACCCAGTACTTC. Filled out from reference TRBV29-1 and TRBJ2-5, the complete variable domain reads SAVISQKPSRDICQRGTSLTIQCQVDSQVTMMFWYRQQPGQSLTLIATANQGSEATYESGFVIDKFPISRPNLTFSTLTVSNMSPEDSSIYLCSVGSGPEETQYFGPGTRLLVL.